This record covers a single TCR beta chain. Its cognate antigen has yet to be identified. No much larger clone exists at a distance of one base, and base qualities are not known. TCRbeta CDR3 regions were amplified from genomic DNA by means of the immunoSEQ Assay, a bias-controlled multiplex PCR. On the authors' methods: The number of nucleated cells in each sample was estimated by amplification of reference gene primers within the assay. To quantify the absolute abundance of each unique TCRbeta CDR3 rearrangement, sequence reads were collapsed and filtered. For each sample, productive Simpson clonality was calculated as the square root of Simpson's diversity index across productive rearrangements. Entries here come from immuneACCESS through TCRdb and include only in-frame sequences with V and J called. Some clones fail to appear in such tables; in the studies checked, an unresolved V gene covers under half of the shortfall, and the cause of the remainder is unknown. For V, J and clone size, that table is used; D and trimming come from the DNA. This sample lists tens of thousands of clones; roughly 89% were detected once. The leading ten clones occupy more than 8% of the sample.

These data are taken from a study of blood T cell repertoires in COVID-19 (dated by TCRdb to 2020 to 2022). For context, the study as a whole: The collaborator samples originated in the United States, Italy and Spain and spanned the acute and convalescent phases of COVID-19. Deeply sampled blood TCRbeta repertoires from subjects exposed to, actively infected with, or recovered from COVID-19 were included in the dataset. Where available, HLA class I and class II types were taken from metadata supplied by the sample provider and were not determined by assay-based typing. The material from the prospective study consisted of cDNA or gDNA derived from T cells, B-cell-depleted T cells, or PBMCs. The samples were drawn from two sources: the first 160 participants of the ongoing ImmuneRACE study, and about 1,300 subjects contributed by 6 global collaborators. Nearly every sample came with metadata listing a de-identified subject ID, COVID-19 status, age in years and sex. The repertoires were released in a freely available public database intended as a resource for research on the immune response to SARS-CoV-2.

Results the study describes overall, beyond this receptor: How much clinical and demographic metadata was included differed by source and by participant, and the metadata was provided uncurated.

Whole blood was collected in K2EDTA tubes by collaborating institutions according to the institutions' own protocols. For TCRbeta analysis, collaborators shipped samples in one of three forms: frozen whole blood, isolated PBMCs, or DNA extracted from either of those sample types. Counted from cysteine to phenylalanine, this CDR3 has 16 amino acids. CDR3 DNA only is kept here, 48 bases in frame from base 1. From a lookup of the germline V gene, CDR1 and CDR2 are SNHLY and FYNNEI. Trimming costs V 4 bases and J 0 bases, and their ends lie 15 bases apart. The sequencing input was peripheral blood. This receptor was obtained from a man younger than 45 with acute or convalescent COVID-19. Rearrangement joined TRBV2 to TRBJ1-2; the D gene assignment is ambiguous. The CDR3 in this case is CASSGRAERPNYGYTF. The DNA sequence reads TGTGCCAGCAGTGGGAGGGCCGAGCGCCCTAACTATGGCTACACCTTC.